The 32 T cell receptor beta chains reported below all come from one sample, sequenced in a study of blood T cell repertoires in COVID-19. The table came from immunoSEQ multiplex PCR; TCRdb's copy has only in-frame clones and leaves some out. The sample has some 170,000 clones; around 83% are singletons. Source material: peripheral blood. All receptors derive from a woman between 55 and 75 years old with acute or convalescent COVID-19.

The rearrangement joins TRBV3-1 (or the pseudogene TRBV3-2) to TRBJ1-5, with D possibly being TRBD1 (5 bases). This CDR3 region has 13 residues. Germline lookup yields CDR1 LGHDT and CDR2 YNNKEL (reference sequence). Trimming pared 1 base from V and 5 bases from J, leaving 6 bases between. CDR3 region: CASSQGGDQPQHF. CDR3 in DNA: TGTGCCAGCAGCCAAGGGGGGGATCAGCCCCAGCATTTT.

CDR3 residues: CASSLYHNEQFF. In DNA, the CDR3 is TGCGCCAGCAGCTTGTATCACAATGAGCAGTTCTTC. V is TRBV5-1 and J is TRBJ2-1; D unresolved. The CDR3 is made up of 12 amino acids. The V gene lost 1 base and the J gene lost 5 bases, with 4 bases spanning the gap. CDR1 SGHRS and CDR2 YFSETQ come from the germline V gene.

The chain uses TRBV6-5 and TRBJ1-6, with unresolved D. The length of the CDR3 is 13 residues. V lost 11 bases and J lost 7, with 15 bases in between. The germline gives CDR1 MNHEY, CDR2 SVGAGI. CDR3 coding DNA: TGTGCCGCGGTACAGCGGCTCAATTCACCCCTCCACTTT. Its protein is CAAVQRLNSPLHF.

The chain employs TRBV6-5 and TRBJ2-1; the match to TRBD2 covers 7 bases. The J segment lost 5 bases and the V segment lost 2 bases, leaving 6 bases of the junction unmatched. This CDR3 has 15 amino acids. CDR1 and CDR2 from the germline V gene are MNHEY and SVGAGI. The CDR3 sequence is CASSYRSAGDNEQFF. CDR3 coding DNA: TGTGCCAGCAGTTACAGGTCCGCGGGAGACAATGAGCAGTTCTTC.

The chain recombines TRBV25-1 with TRBJ1-1, with 7 bases fitting TRBD1. Germline values: CDR1 MGHDK, CDR2 SYGVNS. V dropped 6 bases and J dropped 6; count of bases not matched to a gene: 13. This CDR3 spans 15 amino acids. This CDR3 is CASRETDRVWAEAFF. The CDR3 nucleotides read TGTGCCAGCAGGGAGACAGACAGGGTTTGGGCTGAAGCTTTCTTT.

V usage is TRBV9 and J usage is TRBJ2-1; 7 nucleotides line up with TRBD1. This CDR3 region has 16 residues. Germline loops: CDR1 SGDLS, CDR2 YYNGEE. The junction had 9 bases not matched to a gene; V was cut back by 2 bases and J by 4 bases. The CDR3 spells CASSVALTGPYNEQFF. The CDR3 DNA reads as TGTGCCAGCAGCGTGGCCCTGACAGGGCCGTACAATGAGCAGTTCTTC.

V is TRBV30 and J is TRBJ1-1, with no clear D. V lost 0 bases and J lost 0, with 11 bases in between. Germline values: CDR1 GTSNPN, CDR2 SVGIG (reference sequence). This CDR3 is 15 amino acids long. The CDR3 reads CAWSVKGVVNTEAFF. The CDR3 bases are TGTGCCTGGAGTGTGAAGGGAGTAGTGAACACTGAAGCTTTCTTT.

V gene TRBV19 combines with J gene TRBJ2-3, with D unresolved. In germline, CDR1 is LNHDA, CDR2 SQIVND (reference sequence). The CDR3 has 12 residues. V was shortened by 4 bases and J by 4 bases, with 6 bases between the two germline ends. The DNA for the CDR3 is TGTGCCAGTAGTAAGCTGGCAGATACGCAGTATTTT. It is translated as CASSKLADTQYF.

With regard to this clone: The identical CDR3 is also encoded by other nucleotide sequences in the sample. The chain recombines TRBV27 with TRBJ1-4; perhaps TRBD1 as D (5 bases). V was pared by 1 base and J by 6 bases, with 6 bases between. This CDR3 spans 13 amino acids. The germline V gene encodes CDR1 MNHEY and CDR2 SMNVEV (reference sequence). The CDR3 nucleotides read TGTGCCAGCAGTTTATGGGGGGATGAAAAACTGTTTTTT. It is translated as CASSLWGDEKLFF.

J is TRBJ2-3 and V is TRBV7-8; 14 nucleotides match TRBD2. V lost 1 base to trimming and J lost 0 bases; unmatched junction nucleotides: 3. The CDR3 has 18 amino acids. CDR1 and CDR2 (germline): SGHVS, FQNEAQ. The CDR3 loop reads CASSLGTSGRTSTDTQYF. The CDR3 region has the DNA TGTGCCAGCAGCTTAGGGACTAGCGGGAGGACCAGCACAGATACGCAGTATTTT.

This chain links TRBV5-1 with TRBJ1-1; D remains ambiguous. V shed 4 bases and J shed 1 base, with 8 bases lying between them. The CDR3 loop spans 13 amino acids. Germline V gene lookup returns CDR1 SGHRS and CDR2 YFSETQ. CDR3 sequence reads: CASSPLSNTEAFF. For the CDR3, the DNA is TGCGCCAGCAGCCCGCTATCGAACACTGAAGCTTTCTTT.

The rearrangement uses TRBV3-1 (or the pseudogene TRBV3-2) and TRBJ1-4; TRBD1 might be the D (6 bases). Deletions cut 2 bases from V and 3 bases from J, with 16 bases between. This CDR3 spans 17 amino acids. The germline V gene has CDR1 LGHDT and CDR2 YNNKEL (reference sequence). The CDR3 sequence: CASSQPGTPRANEKLFF. CDR3 nucleotides: TGTGCCAGCAGCCAACCCGGGACACCAAGGGCTAATGAAAAACTGTTTTTT.

CDR3 amino acids: CATTKRGRGDYGYTF. In nucleotides, the CDR3 is TGTGCCACCACCAAGCGGGGCAGGGGCGACTATGGCTACACCTTC. V gene TRBV27 combines with J gene TRBJ1-2, with TRBD1 as a possible D gene (6 bases). Trimming took 10 bases from V and 3 from J, leaving 21 bases between them. The germline CDR1 and CDR2 sequences are MNHEY and SMNVEV (reference sequence). This CDR3 contains 15 residues.

The rearrangement joins TRBV25-1 to TRBJ1-5, with 10 bases aligning to TRBD1. There are 16 residues in the CDR3. Germline V gene sequence: CDR1 MGHDK, CDR2 SYGVNS. Trimming took 2 bases from V and 6 from J; bases not matched to a gene: 7. The CDR3 sequence is CASSEVTGGFSQPQHF. The CDR3 nucleotides read TGTGCCAGCAGTGAAGTGACAGGGGGCTTCTCTCAGCCCCAGCATTTT.

The J gene is TRBJ1-1, the V gene TRBV28; D not certain. CDR3 size: 14 residues. The V end was cut by 4 bases, the J end by 3 bases, with 12 bases between. From germline, CDR1 is MDHEN and CDR2 SYDVKM. The CDR3 here is CASSYWTRDTEAFF. The CDR3 nucleotides read TGTGCCAGCAGTTACTGGACTAGGGACACTGAAGCTTTCTTT.

This clone was recorded once. The rearrangement joins TRBV10-3 to TRBJ2-2, with 8 bases that match TRBD1. Germline CDR1 is ENHRY and CDR2 is SYGVKD. Trimming took 0 bases from V and 7 from J; bases not matched to a gene: 13. The CDR3 runs to 18 residues. The CDR3 loop reads CAISESIVAGGPGGELFF. The CDR3 DNA reads TGTGCCATCAGTGAGTCGATTGTAGCAGGGGGCCCGGGCGGGGAGCTGTTTTTT.

This clone was detected only once. The gene calls are TRBV27 and TRBJ2-2; 11 nucleotides agree with TRBD1. This CDR3 spans 16 amino acids. Trimming cost V 3 bases and J 6 bases; bases outside gene matches: 6. Germline-derived CDR1 and CDR2 are MNHEY and SMNVEV (reference sequence). The DNA of the CDR3 is TGTGCCAGCAGTTTGCCGGGACAGGGGGTCCCCGGGGAGCTGTTTTTT. It translates to CASSLPGQGVPGELFF.

The genes are TRBV27 and TRBJ2-4; TRBD2 is a possible D gene (6 bases). With 6 bases removed from V and 0 bases from J, the gap between germline ends came to 21 bases. This CDR3 region has 18 residues. Germline V CDR1 and CDR2: MNHEY, SMNVEV (reference sequence). Written as DNA, the CDR3 is TGTGCCAGCAGCTTGGAAGCCCGCGGGGCGTTAGCCAAAAACATTCAGTACTTC. Protein: CASSLEARGALAKNIQYF.

The chain uses TRBV5-1 and TRBJ2-1, with a weak D call TRBD1 (6 bases). CDR1 and CDR2 from the germline V gene are SGHRS and YFSETQ. The CDR3 has 14 amino acids. V lost 7 bases and J lost 9, with 20 bases in between. The CDR3 DNA reads TGCGCCAGCGGGAGATCAGGGGCCGTAGGTGAGCAGTTCTTC. Its translation is CASGRSGAVGEQFF.

The chain has TRBV19 and TRBJ1-5; the D is unclear. Germline CDR1 reads LNHDA; CDR2 reads SQIVND (reference sequence). The length of the CDR3 is 15 residues. V was clipped by 6 bases and J by 4 bases, with 16 bases between them. The CDR3 reads CASSGAGPMNQPQHF. The CDR3 bases are TGTGCCAGTAGCGGCGCGGGCCCTATGAATCAGCCCCAGCATTTT.

V and J are TRBV7-9 and TRBJ2-1; D unclear. There are 8 residues in the CDR3. Germline lookup yields CDR1 SEHNR and CDR2 FQNEAQ (reference sequence). Trimming stripped 5 bases from V and 14 bases from J, with 4 bases between. The CDR3: CASSPEFF. CDR3 DNA: TGTGCCAGCAGCCCGGAGTTCTTC. Complete variable domain (other parts from reference TRBV7-9 and TRBJ2-1): DTGVSQNPRHKITKRGQNVTFRCDPISEHNRLYWYRQTLGQGPEFLTYFQNEAQLEKSRLLSDRFSAERPKGSFSTLEIQRTEQGDSAMYLCASSPEFFGPGTRLTVL.

The rearrangement links TRBV5-8 to TRBJ1-5; perhaps TRBD1 as D (5 bases). This CDR3 has 16 amino acids. Trimming cost V 0 bases and J 1 base, with 11 bases left between them. Germline V lookup: CDR1 SGHTS, CDR2 YDEGEE. Here the CDR3 reads CASSLEGRGSNQPQHF. CDR3 sequence (DNA): TGTGCCAGCAGCTTGGAGGGGCGGGGCAGCAATCAGCCCCAGCATTTT.

The chain carries TRBV19 and TRBJ1-4; D call uncertain. The length of the CDR3 is 15 residues. V shed 2 bases and J shed 5 bases, with 12 bases lying between them. CDR1 is LNHDA, CDR2 SQIVND, per germline (reference sequence). The CDR3 sequence is CASSITPGKNEKLFF. The DNA of the CDR3 is TGTGCCAGTAGTATAACTCCGGGGAAGAATGAAAAACTGTTTTTT.

This chain joins TRBV27 and TRBJ2-4; possible D gene TRBD2, 7 bases. CDR1 and CDR2 from the germline V gene are MNHEY and SMNVEV (reference sequence). The CDR3 sequence is 16 residues long. V was shortened by 2 bases and J by 1 base, with 12 bases between the two germline ends. CDR3 nucleotides: TGTGCCAGCAGTTTAACGGGGGGCTCGGCCAAAAACATTCAGTACTTC. Residues: CASSLTGGSAKNIQYF.

This chain links TRBV5-1 with TRBJ1-4; 8 bases align to TRBD1. Germline assignment: CDR1 SGHRS and CDR2 YFSETQ. V lost 3 bases and J lost 5; bases outside the gene matches: 9. The CDR3 extends over 16 amino acids. As DNA, the CDR3 is TGCGCCAGCAGCTGGGGAGCCGGGACAGGCAATGAAAAACTGTTTTTT. This codes for CASSWGAGTGNEKLFF.

The rearrangement uses TRBV3-1 (or the pseudogene TRBV3-2) and TRBJ1-2, with D possibly matching TRBD1 (5 bases). Between the trimmed V and J ends, which lost 0 bases and 7 bases, there was a span of 9 bases. Looked up from germline, CDR1 is LGHDT and CDR2 is YNNKEL (reference sequence). The length of the CDR3 is 13 residues. The CDR3 bases are TGTGCCAGCAGCCAAGATCGGGGGTTTGGCTACACCTTC. Its translation: CASSQDRGFGYTF.

The rearrangement uses TRBV28 and TRBJ2-7, with 10 nucleotides matching TRBD2. V trimming: 3 bases; J trimming: 6 bases; junction bases outside the gene matches: 2. The germline V gene encodes CDR1 MDHEN and CDR2 SYDVKM. The CDR3 runs 13 residues. The CDR3 DNA reads as TGTGCCAGCAGTTTCCTAGCGGGAGCCGAGCAGTACTTC. The encoded protein is CASSFLAGAEQYF.

The rearrangement uses TRBV5-8 and TRBJ2-3; D gene unclear. Germline V gene data show CDR1 as SGHTS and CDR2 as YDEGEE. The CDR3 spans 14 residues. V lost 4 bases, J lost 0 bases, and 9 bases lay in between. CDR3 DNA: TGTGCCAGCAGCGCTCGCGGCAGCACAGATACGCAGTATTTT. Protein sequence: CASSARGSTDTQYF. Together with reference TRBV5-8 and TRBJ2-3, the CDR3 gives the full variable domain: EAGVTQSPTHLIKTRGQQATLRCSPISGHTSVYWYQQALGLGLQFLLWYDEGEERNRGNFPPRFSGRQFPNYSSELNVNALELEDSALYLCASSARGSTDTQYFGPGTRLTVL.

This clone has a single count. The gene calls are TRBV27 and TRBJ2-1, with TRBD2 matching over 11 bases. Looked up from germline, CDR1 is MNHEY and CDR2 is SMNVEV (reference sequence). The CDR3 contains 15 residues. Trimming took 1 base from V and 7 from J; bases not matched to a gene: 3. DNA of the CDR3: TGTGCCAGCAGTTTATTAGCGGGAGGGGCGAATGAGCAGTTCTTC. Translated: CASSLLAGGANEQFF.

V is TRBV2 and J is TRBJ2-2; the D gene is possibly TRBD1 (6 bases). This CDR3 has 13 residues. Germline V gene data show CDR1 as SNHLY and CDR2 as FYNNEI. Trimming removed 7 bases at V and 5 bases at J, with 11 bases between. CDR3 DNA: TGTGCCAGCACCGCAGGGGATACCGGGGAGCTGTTTTTT. Translated: CASTAGDTGELFF.

The rearrangement links TRBV7-9 to TRBJ2-3; TRBD2 might be the D (5 bases). Germline assignment: CDR1 SEHNR and CDR2 FQNEAQ (reference sequence). V lost 6 bases and J lost 4, with 14 bases in between. The CDR3 has 14 amino acids. DNA for the CDR3: TGTGCCAGCAGAAGGACGAGGGTGGCAGATACGCAGTATTTT. Protein product: CASRRTRVADTQYF.

The CDR3 loop reads CAWDPRGPKNIQYF. CDR3 bases: TGTGCCTGGGACCCCAGGGGGCCCAAAAACATTCAGTACTTC. This chain links TRBV30 with TRBJ2-4; the match to TRBD1 covers 8 bases. This CDR3 has 14 residues. The germline CDR1 and CDR2 sequences are GTSNPN and SVGIG (reference sequence). The V gene end was trimmed by 5 bases and the J gene end by 2 bases; junction bases not matched to a gene: 5.